The 27 T cell receptor beta chains below come from one sample, sequenced in a study of T cell changes during pregnancy in multiple sclerosis. Using immunoSEQ multiplex PCR, the repertoire was profiled, and TCRdb retains in-frame clones only, with some absent. This sample has tens of thousands of clones, with 80% to 90% found just once. The material sequenced was peripheral blood, taken in the first trimester of pregnancy. The receptors here all came from a female donor in good health, enrolled as a control in a pregnancy study.

The rearrangement links TRBV4-1 to TRBJ1-2; D is perhaps TRBD1 (5 bases). Looked up from germline, CDR1 is MGHRA and CDR2 is YSYEKL. The CDR3 runs to 14 residues. V lost 0 bases to trimming and J lost 7 bases, with 12 bases between them. The CDR3 nucleotides read TGCGCCAGCAGCCAAGACGGTGGGGGGGGTGGCTACACCTTC. Protein sequence: CASSQDGGGGGYTF.

The chain joins TRBV21-1 to TRBJ2-7; the table's TRBD1 call for D was not verified on the DNA. TRBV21-1 is designated a pseudogene. The CDR3 covers 15 residues. The CDR3 DNA is TGTGCCAGCAAAACGGACAGGGGCGAAGACTACGAGCAGTACTTC. The encoded protein is CASKTDRGEDYEQYF.

This chain links TRBV6-1 with TRBJ2-7, with 12 bases matching TRBD1. Germline values: CDR1 MNHNS, CDR2 SASEGT. J lost 13 bases, V lost 7 bases, and 8 bases had no gene match. The CDR3 is 12 residues long. CDR3 nucleotide sequence: TGTGCCAGCATAACCGGGACAGGGGGCTACTACTTC. It yields the protein CASITGTGGYYF.

The DNA for the CDR3 is TGCGCCAGCAGCTTGGATGGAGCGGGGGGACGGGATACGCAGTATTTT. Translating it yields CASSLDGAGGRDTQYF. The chain carries TRBV5-1 and TRBJ2-3, with TRBD2 matching 9 bases. Trimming at V came to 0 bases and at J to 6 bases, leaving 8 bases not matched to a gene. Germline V gives CDR1 SGHRS, CDR2 YFSETQ. The CDR3 has 16 residues.

The chain has TRBV19 and TRBJ1-5; TRBD1 might be the D (5 bases). Per germline, CDR1 LNHDA and CDR2 SQIVND (reference sequence). The CDR3 consists of 14 residues. V was trimmed by 7 bases and J by 0 bases, leaving 10 bases between them. The CDR3 sequence: CASNQGDSNQPQHF. The CDR3, as DNA: TGTGCCAGTAATCAGGGCGATAGCAATCAGCCCCAGCATTTT.

The chain combines TRBV4-3 with TRBJ1-1, with D tentatively TRBD1 (5 bases). The germline V gene has CDR1 LGHNA and CDR2 YSLEER. This CDR3 contains 15 residues. The V end lost 0 bases, the J end lost 5 bases, and 13 bases lay between the germline ends. The CDR3 DNA reads TGCGCCAGCAGCCAAGATGGCAGGGTTCGGACTGAAGCTTTCTTT. This codes for CASSQDGRVRTEAFF.

This clone is medium-sized (0.01 to 0.1%) in the sample. The V gene is TRBV7-2, the J gene TRBJ1-2; 7 bases map to TRBD1. Germline V gene data show CDR1 as SGHTA and CDR2 as FQGNSA. V lost 4 bases and J lost 2; bases outside the gene matches: 7. The CDR3 is 15 residues long. CDR3 sequence (DNA): TGTGCCAGCAGCTCCGCAGGGGGGCCAAACTATGGCTACACCTTC. This gives the protein CASSSAGGPNYGYTF.

The chain uses TRBV7-2 and TRBJ1-1, with a possible D match to TRBD1 (5 bases). Germline lookup yields CDR1 SGHTA and CDR2 FQGNSA. The CDR3 is 15 amino acids. With 2 bases removed from V and 0 bases from J, the gap between germline ends came to 10 bases. This chain's CDR3 is CASSLSGGMNTEAFF. DNA for the CDR3: TGTGCCAGCAGCTTATCGGGGGGGATGAACACTGAAGCTTTCTTT.

This sequence joins TRBV5-1 and TRBJ2-3; D might be TRBD2 (5 bases). Trimming shortened V by 0 bases and J by 1 base, and 9 bases separated the two germline ends. Germline CDR1 and CDR2: SGHRS and YFSETQ. CDR3 size: 15 residues. The CDR3 protein is CASSLASGRTDTQYF. The CDR3 DNA reads as TGCGCCAGCAGCTTGGCGAGCGGCCGCACAGATACGCAGTATTTT.

The chain combines TRBV6-5 with TRBJ2-1; a weak D match, TRBD2 (6 bases). The CDR3 spans 12 residues. V lost 5 bases, J lost 7 bases, and 9 bases lay in between. Germline loops: CDR1 MNHEY, CDR2 SVGAGI. The DNA for the CDR3 is TGTGCCAGCAGTAGGAGGGGTAATGAGCAGTTCTTC. Protein: CASSRRGNEQFF.

In this sample, this clone turned up a few times. The chain joins TRBV6-1 to TRBJ2-7, with TRBD2 identical over 11 bases. Trimming removed 2 bases from V and 0 bases from J; junction bases left unmatched: 0. The length of the CDR3 is 15 residues. Germline-derived CDR1 and CDR2 are MNHNS and SASEGT. The CDR3 loop reads CASSETSGGSYEQYF. CDR3 in DNA: TGTGCCAGCAGTGAAACTAGCGGGGGCTCCTACGAGCAGTACTTC.

The chain recombines TRBV21-1 with TRBJ2-1; the table's D call, TRBD1, was not checked against the DNA. TRBV21-1 is listed as a pseudogene. The CDR3 covers 15 residues. In nucleotides, the CDR3 is TGTGCCAGCAGCGCCCGACAGGGAGCTGACAATGAGCAGTTCTTC. The encoded protein is CASSARQGADNEQFF.

The rearrangement joins TRBV9 to TRBJ2-6; tentatively, D is TRBD1 (7 bases). V was clipped by 2 bases and J by 3 bases, with 12 bases between them. CDR3 length equals 16 residues. Germline CDR1 and CDR2: SGDLS and YYNGEE. The CDR3 DNA reads as TGTGCCAGCAGCGTTTGGCAGGGGGGTGGGGCCAACGTCCTGACTTTC. Its translation is CASSVWQGGGANVLTF.

This chain links TRBV10-2 with TRBJ2-5; weak D call: TRBD1 (7 bases). The end of the DNA aligns better with TRBJ2-7, so the J call may be wrong. This CDR3 is built from 17 residues. The germline V gene has CDR1 WSHSY and CDR2 SAAADI. This chain's CDR3 is CASRGGRDRASPYEQYF. The CDR3 DNA sequence: TGCGCCAGCAGGGGGGGACGAGACAGGGCTAGCCCCTACGAGCAGTACTTC.

This chain joins TRBV28 and TRBJ2-1, with D hard to call. V was clipped by 5 bases and J by 2 bases, with 13 bases between them. Germline lookup yields CDR1 MDHEN and CDR2 SYDVKM. The CDR3 spans 15 residues. DNA for the CDR3: TGTGCCAGCAGTCTCCGGGTACACGCCTACAATGAGCAGTTCTTC. Residues: CASSLRVHAYNEQFF. The complete variable domain, with remaining parts taken from reference TRBV28 and TRBJ2-1, reads DVKVTQSSRYLVKRTGEKVFLECVQDMDHENMFWYRQDPGLGLRLIYFSYDVKMKEKGDIPEGYSVSREKKERFSLILESASTNQTSMYLCASSLRVHAYNEQFFGPGTRLTVL.

V usage is TRBV7-8 and J usage is TRBJ1-2; TRBD1 agrees at 9 bases. CDR1 SGHVS and CDR2 FQNEAQ come from the germline V gene. The CDR3 has 14 residues. With 5 bases clipped from V and 4 bases from J, the junction kept 5 bases outside the gene matches. CDR3 in amino acids: CASSAGQGGYGYTF. Here the CDR3 DNA reads TGTGCCAGCAGCGCGGGACAGGGAGGCTATGGCTACACCTTC.

This clone has just one count. The CDR3 coding sequence is TGTGCCAGCAGCCGAAGAGCCAGGGTGCTGGGAGGAAACACCATATATTTT. It codes for CASSRRARVLGGNTIYF. The chain employs TRBV5-6 and TRBJ1-3; possibly TRBD1 for D (5 bases). Trimming shortened V by 4 bases and J by 4 bases, and 21 bases separated the two germline ends. The CDR3 covers 17 residues. Germline V lookup: CDR1 SGHDT, CDR2 YYEEEE.

This chain links TRBV27 with TRBJ2-7, with TRBD1 as a possible D gene (5 bases). Germline CDR1 is MNHEY and CDR2 is SMNVEV (reference sequence). Trimming took 5 bases from V and 3 from J, leaving 17 bases between them. This CDR3 has 15 amino acids. The CDR3 region has the DNA TGTGCCAGCAGTCCGGACACCGGAAAACTCTACGAGCAGTACTTC. Protein: CASSPDTGKLYEQYF.

This clone was counted a few times. The chain links TRBV29-1 to TRBJ2-7, with 11 bases lining up with TRBD2. Germline assignment: CDR1 SQVTM and CDR2 ANQGSEA. There are 14 residues in the CDR3. The V segment lost 7 bases and the J segment 1 base; nucleotides outside the gene matches: 6. This CDR3 is CSGGTSGRSYEQYF. The CDR3 DNA reads as TGCAGCGGAGGGACTAGCGGACGTTCCTACGAGCAGTACTTC.

The V and J genes are TRBV19 and TRBJ1-2, with 8 bases fitting TRBD1. This CDR3 spans 14 amino acids. With 5 bases clipped from V and 7 bases from J, the junction kept 9 bases outside the gene matches. CDR1 LNHDA and CDR2 SQIVND come from the germline V gene (reference sequence). CDR3 sequence reads: CASSRQGSGGGYTF. CDR3 DNA sequence: TGTGCCAGTAGTCGACAGGGGAGTGGCGGTGGCTACACCTTC.

This sequence joins TRBV6-5 and TRBJ1-1, with a possible D match to TRBD1 (5 bases). CDR3 length equals 15 residues. Germline V gives CDR1 MNHEY, CDR2 SVGAGI. V was clipped by 6 bases and J by 1 base, with 15 bases between them. CDR3: CASRPGGERNTEAFF. For the CDR3, the DNA is TGTGCCAGCAGGCCCGGGGGAGAACGGAACACTGAAGCTTTCTTT.

This clone was seen just once. The rearrangement uses TRBV11-1 and TRBJ2-7; D is perhaps TRBD2 (6 bases). This CDR3 is built from 15 residues. Germline CDR1 and CDR2: SGHAT and FQDESV (reference sequence). V lost 5 bases and J lost 6, with 20 bases in between. CDR3 loop: CASSPVTGVRSEQYF. In nucleotides, the CDR3 is TGTGCCAGCAGCCCCGTCACGGGGGTAAGAAGCGAGCAGTACTTC.

The chain uses TRBV19 and TRBJ2-7; the D gene is possibly TRBD1 (6 bases). CDR1 is LNHDA and CDR2 is SQIVND in the germline V gene (reference sequence). Trimming pared 5 bases from V and 2 bases from J, leaving 10 bases between. The CDR3 runs to 13 residues. The CDR3 region is CASSRTDTYEQYF. The CDR3 DNA reads as TGTGCCAGTAGTCGGACAGACACCTACGAGCAGTACTTC.

Worth noting for this clone: A read error may produce the germline difference seen at one junction end. The rearrangement links TRBV6-1 to TRBJ1-6; no clear D. The CDR3 is 16 amino acids. CDR1 is MNHNS and CDR2 is SASEGT in the germline V gene. CDR3 in DNA: TGTGCCAGCAGCGAAGTCGGGAGCTCCTATAATTCACCCCTCCACTTT. Translation gives CASSEVGSSYNSPLHF.

The chain combines TRBV4-2 with TRBJ2-5; 10 nucleotides line up with TRBD2. Germline lookup yields CDR1 LGHNA and CDR2 YNFKEQ. This CDR3 region has 17 residues. V shed 3 bases and J 3 bases; nucleotides not matched to a gene: 10. CDR3: CASSHSRSGGAKETQYF. The CDR3 bases are TGTGCCAGCAGCCACTCCAGGAGCGGGGGGGCCAAAGAGACCCAGTACTTC.

The chain uses TRBV6-1 and TRBJ2-3; TRBD1 matches 8 bases. With 7 bases clipped from V and 1 base from J, the junction kept 4 bases outside the gene matches. Germline CDR1 and CDR2: MNHNS and SASEGT. This CDR3 contains 14 residues. The CDR3 DNA follows: TGTGCCAGCACAGGGGGCTCTGGCACAGATACGCAGTATTTT. Its translation: CASTGGSGTDTQYF.

V and J are TRBV5-1 and TRBJ1-2, with 7 bases lining up with TRBD1. From germline, CDR1 is SGHRS and CDR2 YFSETQ. The CDR3 is 13 residues long. V was clipped by 5 bases and J by 8 bases; unmatched bases: 9. The CDR3 coding sequence is TGCGCCAGCAGTTCCGACAGGGCGGAGGGCTACACCTTC. Its protein is CASSSDRAEGYTF. Supplemented by reference TRBV5-1 and TRBJ1-2, the full variable domain reads KAGVTQTPRYLIKTRGQQVTLSCSPISGHRSVSWYQQTPGQGLQFLFEYFSETQRNKGNFPGRFSGRQFSNSRSEMNVSTLELGDSALYLCASSSDRAEGYTFGSGTRLTVV.